These 14 T cell receptor beta chains share one sample of origin, sequenced in a study of graft-versus-host responses after intestinal transplantation. Produced via immunoSEQ multiplex PCR; TCRdb's table is partial and in-frame only. The table includes about 7,400 clones, about 30% detected once. The specimen comprised alloreactive CD4+ T cells from a mixed lymphocyte reaction culture, sampled before transplantation. Subset noted: CFSE-low proliferating T cells sorted from approximately six-day pre-transplant mixed lymphocyte reaction (GvH or HvG direction). These receptors all stem from a human patient who was an organ donor for intestinal transplantation.

This clone showed up just a few times. V is TRBV7-2 and J is TRBJ1-3; unclear D gene. V was trimmed by 3 bases and J by 3 bases, leaving 9 bases between them. This CDR3 comprises 14 residues. CDR1 SGHTA and CDR2 FQGNSA come from the germline V gene. The CDR3 loop is CASSFGLDGNTIYF. The CDR3 bases are TGTGCCAGCAGCTTTGGACTAGATGGAAACACCATATATTTT.

The chain is built from TRBV7-9 and TRBJ2-5; 8 bases fit TRBD1. Germline loops: CDR1 SEHNR, CDR2 FQNEAQ (reference sequence). The junction had 2 bases not matched to a gene; V was cut back by 5 bases and J by 3 bases. The CDR3 consists of 13 residues. CDR3: CASSPQGEETQYF. The CDR3 DNA reads as TGTGCCAGCAGCCCACAGGGGGAAGAGACCCAGTACTTC.

This chain links TRBV10-3 with TRBJ2-7; TRBD2 matches 14 bases. Germline V lookup: CDR1 ENHRY, CDR2 SYGVKD. With 6 bases clipped from V and 5 bases from J, the junction kept 9 bases outside the gene matches. The CDR3 runs 16 residues. The CDR3 DNA reads TGTGCCATCAGGGGGGGGACTAGCGGGAGTTTTGACGAGCAGTACTTC. This codes for CAIRGGTSGSFDEQYF.

This rearrangement joins TRBV2 to TRBJ1-1, with D possibly TRBD1 on 6 matching bases. Germline assignment: CDR1 SNHLY and CDR2 FYNNEI. This CDR3 region has 14 residues. Trimming pared 3 bases from V and 3 bases from J, leaving 11 bases between. The CDR3 protein is CASSDQGRDTEAFF. The CDR3 coding sequence is TGTGCCAGCAGTGACCAGGGGAGGGACACTGAAGCTTTCTTT. The full variable domain, rest sourced from reference TRBV2 and TRBJ1-1, is EPEVTQTPSHQVTQMGQEVILRCVPISNHLYFYWYRQILGQKVEFLVSFYNNEISEKSEIFDDQFSVERPDGSNFTLKIRSTKLEDSAMYFCASSDQGRDTEAFFGQGTRLTVV.

The V call is TRBV6-5, the J call TRBJ2-7; TRBD2 matches at 11 bases. Germline values: CDR1 MNHEY, CDR2 SVGAGI. V lost 5 bases to trimming and J lost 6 bases; unmatched junction nucleotides: 6. This CDR3 has 14 residues. CDR3: CASSTLAGGSEQYF. Here the CDR3 DNA reads TGTGCCAGCAGTACTCTAGCGGGAGGCAGCGAGCAGTACTTC.

This clone is labeled medium-sized (0.01 to 0.1%). CDR3 protein: CASSPRGLAGAGWVEQYF. DNA for the CDR3: TGTGCCAGCAGCCCCCGGGGACTAGCGGGAGCCGGTTGGGTTGAGCAGTACTTC. This chain connects TRBV13 to TRBJ2-7; 14 bases are a match to TRBD2. The CDR3 length is 18 residues. The J segment lost 7 bases and the V segment lost 5 bases, leaving 16 bases of the junction unmatched. Germline assignment: CDR1 PRHDT and CDR2 FYEKMQ (reference sequence).

This clone was recorded a few times. The chain employs TRBV10-3 and TRBJ1-2, with D hard to call. V shed 4 bases and J shed 8 bases, with 20 bases lying between them. Germline CDR1 and CDR2: ENHRY and SYGVKD. The CDR3 runs to 15 residues. The CDR3 here is CAISVNLAATGGYTF. CDR3 bases: TGTGCCATCAGTGTTAACCTGGCCGCGACGGGGGGCTACACCTTC.

The rearrangement links TRBV7-8 to TRBJ1-6, with 9 bases that match TRBD1. This CDR3 is 16 amino acids long. CDR1 SGHVS and CDR2 FQNEAQ come from the germline V gene. The J segment lost 8 bases and the V segment lost 2 bases, leaving 7 bases of the junction unmatched. This CDR3 is CASSLRPDRGHSPLHF. The CDR3, as DNA: TGTGCCAGCAGCTTACGGCCGGACAGGGGACATTCACCCCTCCACTTT.

In the case of this clone: The sample carries other DNA sequences with the same CDR3. The chain recombines TRBV18 with TRBJ2-5, with TRBD1 as a possible D gene (5 bases). The V end lost 3 bases, the J end lost 5 bases, and 10 bases lay between the germline ends. The CDR3 contains 13 residues. The germline gives CDR1 KGHSH, CDR2 LQKENI. This CDR3 is CASSPGLRETQYF. CDR3 DNA: TGTGCCAGCTCACCGGGGCTACGGGAGACCCAGTACTTC.

This clone was detected a few times. The V and J genes are TRBV11-3 and TRBJ1-1; TRBD1 is a possible D gene (5 bases). CDR3 length: 14 amino acids. The germline V and J ends were trimmed by 5 bases and 2 bases, with 12 bases remaining between them. Germline loops: CDR1 SGHNT, CDR2 YENEEA. In nucleotides, the CDR3 is TGTGCCAGCAGCCGGAGGGGCTTAAACACTGAAGCTTTCTTT. Its translation: CASSRRGLNTEAFF.

This clone occurred a few times. The junction shows a germline mismatch at one end, possibly a read error. The chain carries TRBV6-1 and TRBJ2-1; 7 bases are a match to TRBD2. This CDR3 comprises 13 residues. Germline CDR1 and CDR2: MNHNS and SASEGT. The CDR3, as DNA: TGTGCCAGCGCCGAATGGGGGAGGGCCTCCCTGATCTTC. This gives the protein CASAEWGRASLIF.

The J gene is TRBJ2-7, the V gene TRBV6-5, with D perhaps TRBD1 (6 bases). V was trimmed by 5 bases and J by 5 bases, leaving 13 bases between them. This CDR3 has 13 amino acids. The V gene's germline CDR1 is MNHEY and CDR2 SVGAGI. In DNA form, the CDR3 reads TGTGCCAGCAGTCCCATCAGGGGAAACGAGCAGTACTTC. Translated, it gives CASSPIRGNEQYF.

The CDR3 DNA sequence: TGCGCCAGCAGCTCCGGTTCAGGGAATAGCAATCAGCCCCAGCATTTT. This codes for CASSSGSGNSNQPQHF. This chain uses TRBV5-1 with TRBJ1-5; D is perhaps TRBD1 (5 bases). Trimming left V 3 bases short and J 0 bases short, with 13 bases between. CDR1 is SGHRS and CDR2 is YFSETQ in the germline V gene. The CDR3 runs to 16 residues. Drawing the rest from reference TRBV5-1 and TRBJ1-5, the complete variable domain is KAGVTQTPRYLIKTRGQQVTLSCSPISGHRSVSWYQQTPGQGLQFLFEYFSETQRNKGNFPGRFSGRQFSNSRSEMNVSTLELGDSALYLCASSSGSGNSNQPQHFGDGTRLSIL.

This chain connects TRBV4-1 to TRBJ2-3; 9 positions match TRBD2. This CDR3 is built from 15 residues. Germline lookup yields CDR1 MGHRA and CDR2 YSYEKL. Germline trimming cut 1 base from V and 6 bases from J; bases unmatched to any gene: 5. CDR3 region: CASSQGLAGADTQYF. CDR3 in DNA: TGCGCCAGCAGCCAAGGGTTAGCGGGGGCTGATACGCAGTATTTT.